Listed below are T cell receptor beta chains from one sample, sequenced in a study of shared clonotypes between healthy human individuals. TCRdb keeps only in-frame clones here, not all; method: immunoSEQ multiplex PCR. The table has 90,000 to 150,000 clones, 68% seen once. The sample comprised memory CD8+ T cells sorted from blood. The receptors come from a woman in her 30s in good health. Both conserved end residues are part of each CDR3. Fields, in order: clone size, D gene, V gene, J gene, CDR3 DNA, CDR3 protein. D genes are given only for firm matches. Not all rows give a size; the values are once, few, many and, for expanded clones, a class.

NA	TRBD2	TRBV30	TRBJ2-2	TGTGCCTGGAAGGTTTGGGGACTAGCGGGATATAGCGGGGAGCTGTTTTTT	CAWKVWGLAGYSGELFF
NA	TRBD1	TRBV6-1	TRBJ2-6	TGTGCCAGCAGTGAAGGACAGGGTGGGGCCAACGTCCTGACTTTC	CASSEGQGGANVLTF
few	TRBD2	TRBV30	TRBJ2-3	TGTGCCTGGGGAGGGACTAGCGGCGCAGATACGCAGTATTTT	CAWGGTSGADTQYF
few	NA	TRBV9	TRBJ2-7	TGTGCCAGCAGCGGTTCAGTTGGGGACGGACCCTACGAGCAGTACTTC	CASSGSVGDGPYEQYF
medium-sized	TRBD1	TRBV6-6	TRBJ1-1	TGTGCCAGCAGTGCGGGACAGGGTGACGCTTTCTTT	CASSAGQGDAFF
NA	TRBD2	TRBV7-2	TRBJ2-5	TGTGCCAGCAGTTCCTGGGACCAGCGGGGAGAGACCCAGTACTTC	CASSSWDQRGETQYF
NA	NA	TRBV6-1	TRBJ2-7	TGTGCCAGCAGCGAAAAAGGGCTGGACGGGGGCTACGAGCAGTACTTC	CASSEKGLDGGYEQYF
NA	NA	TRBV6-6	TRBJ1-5	TGTGCCAGCAGGGGGGTGGGGAATCAGCCCCAGCATTTT	CASRGVGNQPQHF
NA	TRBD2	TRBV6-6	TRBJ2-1	TGTGCCAGCAGTCAACGCGGGAGGTCCCACAATGAGCAGTTCTTC	CASSQRGRSHNEQFF
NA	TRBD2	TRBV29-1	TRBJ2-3	TGCAGCGTTAGACTAGCGGTTGTGATCACAGATACGCAGTATTTT	CSVRLAVVITDTQYF
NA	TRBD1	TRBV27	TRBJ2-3	TGTGCCAGCGGAACCGGGACAGGGGGAACAGATACGCAGTATTTT	CASGTGTGGTDTQYF
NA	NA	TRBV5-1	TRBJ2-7	TGCGCCAGCAGCTTGGCGGGACATCAACCCTACGAGCAGTACTTC	CASSLAGHQPYEQYF
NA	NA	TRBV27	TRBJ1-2	TGTGCCAGCATTGCGGGCTATGGCTACACCTTC	CASIAGYGYTF